The T cell receptor beta chain described here comes from a study of CD8+ T cells in alopecia areata. In the study overall: It was oral tofacitinib, at 5 to 10 mg twice daily, that treated patients received.

Trimming pared 3 bases from V and 6 bases from J, leaving 5 bases between. Per the germline V gene, CDR1 is SGHTA and CDR2 is FQGNSA. This CDR3 has 11 amino acids. General study results and limits: Affected scalp, especially in alopecia totalis/universalis, had a higher clonality than normal scalp did. Shared TCR sequences were less clear between patients than in mice, possibly partly from HLA diversity.

This clone was picked up a small number of times. Its specificity is unknown. Regarding treatment: oral pan-JAK inhibitor, 5-10 mg twice daily. The investigators collected lesional scalp punch biopsies and peripheral blood from alopecia areata patients. RNA was isolated and reverse transcribed to cDNA, the sequencing template. Libraries were prepared by immunoSEQ multiplex PCR; TCRdb keeps only in-frame clonotypes and omits some of them. The table includes some 4,000 clones, 50% to 70% detected once. Sequenced material: skin, taken at week 4, from a patient treated with tofacitinib. This clonotype originated in a human donor with alopecia areata. The gene calls are TRBV7-2 and TRBJ1-1; D remains unclear. CDR3 nucleotide sequence: TGTGCCAGCAGCTTGGGTTCTGAAGCTTTCTTT. It yields the protein CASSLGSEAFF.